This TCR beta chain emerged from a study of patients and donors after allogeneic stem cell transplantation. The V gene lost 4 bases and the J gene lost 8 bases, with 24 bases spanning the gap. Per germline, CDR1 SGHDT and CDR2 YYEEEE. The CDR3 length is 16 residues. This clonotype was seen a handful of times. TCRdb used MiXCR to reprocess the RT-PCR reads, holding one entry per CDR3 protein. The table shows about a million distinct CDR3 sequences, with about a sixth occurring only once. The sequencing sample was made of blood, either unsorted or a sorted T cell fraction (not recorded which). The V call is TRBV5-6, the J call TRBJ1-2; the D gene is possibly TRBD1 (6 bases). The receptor comes from a human donor who was either an allogeneic HSCT recipient or a stem cell or donor lymphocyte infusion donor (not recorded which). It is not recorded whose cells these are; they may come from a transplant donor. The CDR3 reads CASSTGGDTGSHGYTF. In nucleotides, the CDR3 is TGTGCCAGCAGCACTGGAGGGGACACTGGATCTCACGGCTACACCTTC.